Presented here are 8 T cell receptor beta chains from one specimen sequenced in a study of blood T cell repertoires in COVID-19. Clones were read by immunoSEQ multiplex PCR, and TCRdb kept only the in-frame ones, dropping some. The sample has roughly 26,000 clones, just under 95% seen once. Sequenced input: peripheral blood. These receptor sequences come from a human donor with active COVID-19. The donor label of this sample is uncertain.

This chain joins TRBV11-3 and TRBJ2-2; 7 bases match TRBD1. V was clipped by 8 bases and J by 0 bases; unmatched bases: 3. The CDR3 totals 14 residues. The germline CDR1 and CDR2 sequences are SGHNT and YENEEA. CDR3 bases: TGTGCCAGCTCAGGGGGTCCGAACACCGGGGAGCTGTTTTTT. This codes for CASSGGPNTGELFF.

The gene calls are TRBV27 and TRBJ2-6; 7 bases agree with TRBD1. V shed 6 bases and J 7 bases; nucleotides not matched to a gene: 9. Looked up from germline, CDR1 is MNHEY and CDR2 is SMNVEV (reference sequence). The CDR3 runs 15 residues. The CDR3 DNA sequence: TGTGCCAGCAGCCCTAGGACAGGCGGCGCCAACGTCCTGACTTTC. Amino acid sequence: CASSPRTGGANVLTF.

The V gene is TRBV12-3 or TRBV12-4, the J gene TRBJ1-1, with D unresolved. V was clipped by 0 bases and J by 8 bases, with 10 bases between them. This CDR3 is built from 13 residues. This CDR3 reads CASSLAEAMEAFF. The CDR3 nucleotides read TGTGCCAGCAGTTTAGCGGAGGCCATGGAAGCTTTCTTT.

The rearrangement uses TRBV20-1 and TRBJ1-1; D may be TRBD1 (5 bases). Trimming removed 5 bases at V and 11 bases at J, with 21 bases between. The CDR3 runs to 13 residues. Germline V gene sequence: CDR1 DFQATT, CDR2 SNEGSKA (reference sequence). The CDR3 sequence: CSAGGPGPGWAFF. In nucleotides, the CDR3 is TGCAGTGCTGGTGGGCCAGGGCCCGGGTGGGCTTTCTTT.

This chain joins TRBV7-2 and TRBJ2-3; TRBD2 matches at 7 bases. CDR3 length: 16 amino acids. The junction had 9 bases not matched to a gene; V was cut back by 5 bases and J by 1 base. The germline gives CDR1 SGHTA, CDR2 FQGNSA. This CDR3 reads CASSLGAGFGTDTQYF. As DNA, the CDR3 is TGTGCCAGCAGCCTAGGAGCGGGGTTTGGCACAGATACGCAGTATTTT. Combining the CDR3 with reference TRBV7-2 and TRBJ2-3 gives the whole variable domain GAGVSQSPSNKVTEKGKDVELRCDPISGHTALYWYRQSLGQGLEFLIYFQGNSAPDKSGLPSDRFSAERTGGSVSTLTIQRTQQEDSAVYLCASSLGAGFGTDTQYFGPGTRLTVL.

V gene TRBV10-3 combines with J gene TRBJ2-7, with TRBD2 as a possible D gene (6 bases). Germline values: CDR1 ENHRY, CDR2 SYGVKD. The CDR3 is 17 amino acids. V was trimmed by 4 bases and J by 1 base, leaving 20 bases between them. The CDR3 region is CAISGVIGGSISYEQYF. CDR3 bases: TGTGCCATCAGTGGGGTAATTGGGGGGTCTATATCCTACGAGCAGTACTTC.

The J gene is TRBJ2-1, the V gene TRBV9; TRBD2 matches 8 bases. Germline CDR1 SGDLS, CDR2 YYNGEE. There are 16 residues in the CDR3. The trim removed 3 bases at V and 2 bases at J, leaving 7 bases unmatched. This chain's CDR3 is CASSGLAGQTYNEQFF. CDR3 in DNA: TGTGCCAGCAGCGGGCTAGCGGGCCAGACCTACAATGAGCAGTTCTTC. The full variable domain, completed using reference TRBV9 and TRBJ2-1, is DSGVTQTPKHLITATGQRVTLRCSPRSGDLSVYWYQQSLDQGLQFLIQYYNGEERAKGNILERFSAQQFPDLHSELNLSSLELGDSALYFCASSGLAGQTYNEQFFGPGTRLTVL.

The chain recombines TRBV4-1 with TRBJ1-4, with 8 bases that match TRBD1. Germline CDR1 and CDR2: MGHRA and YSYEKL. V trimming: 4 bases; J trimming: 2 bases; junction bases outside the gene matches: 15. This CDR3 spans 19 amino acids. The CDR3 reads CASSPQNSGTGITNEKLFF. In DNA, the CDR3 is TGCGCCAGCAGCCCTCAAAACTCCGGGACAGGTATTACTAATGAAAAACTGTTTTTT.